This TCR beta chain was sequenced during a study of Tregs in tolerant kidney transplant recipients. Sequencing used immunoSEQ multiplex PCR; TCRdb keeps in-frame clones, though not all of them. The table records some 68,000 clones, around 83% of them present only once. The CDR3 runs to 17 residues. The germline V gene has CDR1 SEHNR and CDR2 FQNEAQ (reference sequence). The J segment lost 0 bases and the V segment lost 2 bases, leaving 4 bases of the junction unmatched. Unstimulated Tregs (CD4+CD25+CD127-) and CD4+CD25- non-Tregs were sorted from PBMCs. This TCR came from a human donor in good health. The V gene is TRBV7-9, the J gene TRBJ2-2, with 9 bases aligning to TRBD2. Sequencing was performed on CD4+ T cells from blood. In DNA form, the CDR3 reads TGTGCCAGCAGCTTAAAAGCGGGGGGCTCGAACACCGGGGAGCTGTTTTTT. This encodes CASSLKAGGSNTGELFF.